This T cell receptor beta chain emerged from a study of T cell changes during pregnancy in multiple sclerosis. Sequenced by immunoSEQ multiplex PCR; TCRdb stores in-frame clones only, minus some. Among roughly 100,000 clones listed, roughly 93% were seen once. Sequencing used peripheral blood, obtained after pregnancy. This sequence originates from a female donor with multiple sclerosis, enrolled in a pregnancy study.

CDR3 amino acids: CASSLRGFSYNEQFF. CDR3 nucleotides: TGTGCCAGCAGCTTGAGAGGGTTTTCCTACAATGAGCAGTTCTTC. The chain joins TRBV5-8 to TRBJ2-1, with a tentative D call TRBD2 (5 bases). Trimming cost V 1 base and J 1 base, with 9 bases left between them. The CDR3 contains 15 residues. Germline lookup yields CDR1 SGHTS and CDR2 YDEGEE. Using reference TRBV5-8 and TRBJ2-1 for the parts outside the CDR3, the full variable domain is EAGVTQSPTHLIKTRGQQATLRCSPISGHTSVYWYQQALGLGLQFLLWYDEGEERNRGNFPPRFSGRQFPNYSSELNVNALELEDSALYLCASSLRGFSYNEQFFGPGTRLTVL.